A selection of T cell receptor beta chains follows, all from one sample in a study of blood T cell repertoires in COVID-19. The method was immunoSEQ multiplex PCR; TCRdb's version includes in-frame clones alone and lacks a portion of them. The data contain 150,000 to 200,000 clones, 80% to 85% of them singletons. The sample was PBMCs or T cells enriched from blood (not recorded which). The receptor source for this set is a man aged 35-49 years who had recovered from COVID-19. The CDR3 runs from the conserved cysteine through the conserved F or W. The D gene is left open where the match is weak. Clone size is shown for a subset of rows, as once, few, many or a class of expanded clone.

j_call clone_size v_call d_call cdr3_aa cdr3_nt
TRBJ2-2 few TRBV4-2 TRBD2 CASSQVSGGNTGELFF TGTGCCAGCAGCCAAGTCAGCGGGGGTAACACCGGGGAGCTGTTTTTT
TRBJ1-3 - TRBV5-5 - CASNPRSSGNTIYF TGTGCCAGCAACCCCCGGTCCTCTGGAAACACCATATATTTT
TRBJ1-6 - TRBV30 - CAWSPLQGWNSPLHF TGTGCCTGGAGCCCGTTACAGGGATGGAATTCACCCCTCCACTTT
TRBJ2-5 - TRBV19 TRBD2 CASSTGISGGFQETQYF TGTGCCAGTAGTACCGGAATTAGCGGGGGTTTCCAAGAGACCCAGTACTTC
TRBJ1-5 - TRBV15 - CATSRDRGFFQFSNQPQHF TGTGCCACCAGCAGAGATCGCGGATTTTTCCAGTTTAGCAATCAGCCCCAGCATTTT
TRBJ2-3 - TRBV7-2 - CASSLVFRDTQYF TGTGCCAGCAGCTTAGTGTTCCGGGATACGCAGTATTTT
TRBJ1-4 - TRBV7-8 TRBD1 CASSLGQGTVEKLFF TGTGCCAGCAGCTTAGGACAGGGAACGGTTGAAAAACTGTTTTTT
TRBJ2-7 - TRBV7-2 - CASSFIRGFYEQYF TGTGCCAGCAGCTTTATCCGGGGGTTCTACGAGCAGTACTTC
TRBJ1-1 - TRBV5-1 TRBD1 CASARQGIAEAFF TGCGCCAGCGCTCGACAGGGGATTGCTGAAGCTTTCTTT
TRBJ1-4 few TRBV5-1 - CASSLGAGNEKLFF TGCGCCAGCAGCCTGGGGGCCGGGAACGAAAAACTGTTTTTT
TRBJ2-1 - TRBV10-3 TRBD1 CATQGQSSYNEQFF TGTGCCACACAGGGACAGAGCTCCTACAATGAGCAGTTCTTC
TRBJ1-2 - TRBV3-1/TRBV3-2 - CASSRQAPPYGYTF TGTGCCAGCAGCCGACAGGCGCCACCCTATGGCTACACCTTC
TRBJ1-2 - TRBV28 - CANRGVYGYTF TGTGCCAACCGCGGGGTCTATGGCTACACCTTC
TRBJ2-5 - TRBV11-2 - CASSPGGLEQETQYF TGTGCCAGCAGCCCAGGAGGACTGGAACAAGAGACCCAGTACTTC
TRBJ2-5 - TRBV20-1 - CSATQEETQYF TGCAGTGCGACTCAAGAAGAGACCCAGTACTTC
TRBJ2-1 - TRBV11-2 TRBD2 CASSTPRTSGGKQFF TGTGCCAGCAGCACCCCCCGGACTAGCGGGGGGAAGCAGTTCTTC
TRBJ1-1 - TRBV7-9 - CASSDPFIRGNTEAFF TGTGCCAGCAGCGACCCCTTTATAAGGGGGAACACTGAAGCTTTCTTT
TRBJ2-7 - TRBV11-2 TRBD2 CASSLDFSSGGAYEQYF TGTGCCAGCAGCTTAGATTTTTCTAGCGGGGGGGCCTACGAGCAGTACTTC
TRBJ2-5 - TRBV7-9 - CASSVQETQYF TGTGCCAGCAGCGTACAAGAGACCCAGTACTTC
TRBJ1-1 once TRBV7-4 TRBD1 CASSLGDRENTEAFF TGTGCCAGCAGCTTAGGGGACAGAGAGAACACTGAAGCTTTCTTT
TRBJ2-5 - TRBV5-4 TRBD2 CASSPRGGGALETQYF TGTGCCAGCAGCCCCAGAGGCGGGGGGGCCCTCGAGACCCAGTACTTC
TRBJ1-2 - TRBV29-1 - CSVDQPGKFYGYTF TGCAGCGTTGATCAGCCAGGGAAATTCTATGGCTACACCTTC
TRBJ1-4 - TRBV21-1 - CASRSREGEKLFF TGTGCCAGCAGGTCGAGGGAGGGAGAAAAACTGTTTTTT
TRBJ1-2 once TRBV5-6 - CASSLAGSHYGYTF TGTGCCAGCAGCTTGGCAGGGTCCCATTATGGCTACACCTTC
TRBJ2-7 - TRBV4-1 TRBD2 CASSQEFGQGGYEQYF TGCGCCAGCAGCCAAGAATTTGGGCAGGGAGGGTACGAGCAGTACTTC
TRBJ2-4 - TRBV7-2 TRBD1 CASSLWARDRVKNIQYF TGTGCCAGCAGCTTGTGGGCCCGGGACAGGGTCAAAAACATTCAGTACTTC
TRBJ2-2 - TRBV6-5 - CASSQYRVDGELFF TGTGCCAGCAGTCAATACAGGGTTGACGGGGAGCTGTTTTTT
TRBJ2-1 - TRBV6-4 - CASSRTSSSYNEQFF TGTGCCAGCAGCCGTACTAGCTCCAGCTACAATGAGCAGTTCTTC
TRBJ1-1 - TRBV12-3/TRBV12-4 - CASSLTGRTEAFF TGTGCCAGCAGTTTAACAGGGCGTACTGAAGCTTTCTTT
TRBJ1-6 - TRBV27 TRBD1 CASSLGTGFDSPLHF TGTGCCAGCAGTTTAGGGACAGGGTTTGATTCACCCCTCCACTTT
TRBJ1-1 - TRBV7-9 TRBD1 CASSLDRGNTEAFF TGTGCCAGCAGCTTGGACAGGGGGAACACTGAAGCTTTCTTT
TRBJ2-5 - TRBV10-3 - CAISEGRPETQYF TGTGCCATCAGTGAGGGGCGACCAGAGACCCAGTACTTC
TRBJ1-1 few TRBV7-2 TRBD1 CASSFGQGLMNTEAFF TGTGCCAGCAGCTTCGGACAGGGGTTAATGAACACTGAAGCTTTCTTT
TRBJ1-1 - TRBV11-2 - CASSLPRRGNTEAFF TGTGCCAGCAGCTTACCGAGGCGGGGGAACACTGAAGCTTTCTTT
TRBJ1-1 - TRBV28 TRBD1 CASSSPGTGGRIRAEAFF TGTGCCAGCAGTTCACCCGGGACAGGGGGAAGGATTCGGGCTGAAGCTTTCTTT
TRBJ1-3 - TRBV15 - CATSREGRYSGNTIYF TGTGCCACCAGCAGAGAGGGCAGATACTCTGGAAACACCATATATTTT
TRBJ1-5 - TRBV28 - CASRTRGLGNQPQHF TGTGCCAGCAGAACGAGGGGGTTGGGCAATCAGCCCCAGCATTTT
TRBJ2-4 - TRBV5-1 - CASSLGDIGNIQYF TGCGCCAGCAGCTTGGGCGATATTGGAAACATTCAGTACTTC
TRBJ2-3 - TRBV9 TRBD1 CASSAGGTGGTDTQYF TGTGCCAGCAGCGCCGGGGGGACAGGGGGCACAGATACGCAGTATTTT
TRBJ1-1 many TRBV12-3/TRBV12-4 - CASSLVMNTEAFF TGTGCCAGCAGTTTAGTCATGAACACTGAAGCTTTCTTT
TRBJ1-6 - TRBV9 TRBD1 CASSVDRGMNSPLHF TGTGCCAGCAGCGTAGACAGGGGAATGAATTCACCCCTCCACTTT